A selection of T cell receptor beta chains follows, all from one sample in a study of T cell responses to AZD1222 COVID-19 vaccine. Clones were read by immunoSEQ multiplex PCR, and TCRdb kept only the in-frame ones, dropping some. Counted here are 150,000 to 200,000 clones, 90% to 95% occurring once; the ten biggest clones make up 3.6%. The specimen comprised peripheral blood, sampled 28 days after the second dose of the MenACWY control vaccine. The receptors originated from an adult who received the MenACWY meningococcal vaccine as a control. Each CDR3 is given without its conserved first and last residue. The order of the fields is J gene, D gene, V gene, CDR3 protein. D genes are given only for firm matches.

J: TRBJ2-2
D: TRBD2
V: TRBV11-3
CDR3: ASSSAGAGIGELF

J: TRBJ2-7
D: .
V: TRBV19
CDR3: ASLSDASYEQY

J: TRBJ1-1
D: .
V: TRBV4-1
CDR3: ASSLQGRNRAEAF

J: TRBJ1-5
D: .
V: TRBV25-1
CDR3: ASAQGNQPQH

J: TRBJ1-3
D: .
V: TRBV3-1/TRBV3-2
CDR3: ASSQASLGNTIY

J: TRBJ2-7
D: TRBD1
V: TRBV9
CDR3: ASSTQGAGEQY

J: TRBJ2-3
D: .
V: TRBV7-8
CDR3: ASSSAGQGEVAGGRFTQY

J: TRBJ2-7
D: TRBD1
V: TRBV4-3
CDR3: ASSQEAYPGQGATYEQY

J: TRBJ2-7
D: TRBD1
V: TRBV9
CDR3: ASSAFEQGALYEQY

J: TRBJ2-1
D: .
V: TRBV30
CDR3: ARRGAGLYNEQF

J: TRBJ1-1
D: .
V: TRBV19
CDR3: ASRLGQFDTEAF